Below, one T cell receptor beta chain is given with its context. These data belong to a study of blood T cell repertoires in COVID-19. Whole-study context: Acute-phase and convalescent COVID-19 samples originated in the United States, Italy and Spain. T cells, B-cell-depleted T cells, or PBMCs supplied cDNA or gDNA.

CDR3 length: 15 amino acids. Germline V CDR1 and CDR2: LGHNA, YSLEER. V was shortened by 0 bases and J by 1 base, with 9 bases between the two germline ends. In the original processing: Quantification of nucleated cells was approximated via reference gene primer amplification. The data were produced by immunoSEQ multiplex PCR, yet TCRdb's version contains in-frame clones alone and is incomplete. V and J calls and clone size follow that table, whereas D and trimming were derived from the DNA. The sample has about 220,000 clones; roughly 82% are singletons. This receptor was identified in a man aged 45-65 years with active or convalescent COVID-19. The sample taken for sequencing was peripheral blood. This rearrangement joins TRBV4-3 to TRBJ1-1; D remains ambiguous. The CDR3 here is CASSQDPGRNTEAFF. CDR3 nucleotides: TGCGCCAGCAGCCAAGATCCGGGTCGGAACACTGAAGCTTTCTTT.